The present T cell receptor beta chain was sequenced within a study of blood T cell repertoires in COVID-19. Self-reported history from a screening survey and questionnaire set each donor's cohort. The data were produced by immunoSEQ multiplex PCR, yet TCRdb's version contains in-frame clones alone and is incomplete. This sample has roughly 130,000 clones, with about four fifths found just once. There are 16 residues in the CDR3. CDR1 and CDR2 from the germline V gene are LGHNA and YSLEER. Trimming shortened V by 2 bases and J by 2 bases, and 12 bases separated the two germline ends. The sequencing input was PBMCs or T cells enriched from blood (not recorded which). This TCR was recovered from a woman aged 50 to 60 with acute COVID-19. The rearrangement links TRBV4-3 to TRBJ1-4; perhaps TRBD1 as D (5 bases). The CDR3 region has the DNA TGCGCCAGCAGCCAATTCGACAGTGGCACTAATGAAAAACTGTTTTTT. Translation: CASSQFDSGTNEKLFF.